This entry lists 9 T cell receptor beta chains sequenced from one sample in a study of T cells after yellow fever vaccination. TCRdb used MiXCR to reprocess the 5' RACE reads, holding one entry per CDR3 protein. The sample yields 450,000 to 650,000 distinct CDR3 sequences, about 14% seen once. Here the sequenced sample was PBMCs, taken on the day of the yellow fever booster vaccination. The source is a man under 40 who received the YFV17D yellow fever vaccine.

This clonotype has a handful of counts. The rearrangement links TRBV6-2 or TRBV6-3 to TRBJ2-1, with TRBD1 identical over 7 bases. This CDR3 has 15 amino acids. CDR1 and CDR2 (germline): MNHEY, SVGEGT. With 10 bases clipped from V and 0 bases from J, the junction kept 9 bases outside the gene matches. CDR3 in DNA: TGTGCCACCACTTTACAGGGGAACTCCTACAATGAGCAGTTCTTC. Residues: CATTLQGNSYNEQFF.

The chain joins TRBV5-1 to TRBJ2-1; TRBD2 matches 7 bases. Germline assignment: CDR1 SGHRS and CDR2 YFSETQ. The CDR3 runs to 14 residues. V was pared by 6 bases and J by 9 bases, with 12 bases of the junction left unmatched. Here the CDR3 reads CASTGEGGPGEQFF. CDR3 DNA sequence: TGCGCCAGCACGGGCGAGGGAGGGCCGGGTGAGCAGTTCTTC.

This clonotype was counted only a few times. The gene calls are TRBV4-3 and TRBJ2-7; 14 positions agree with TRBD2. The ends lost 0 bases at V and 4 bases at J; junction bases unmatched: 11. This CDR3 has 19 residues. Germline CDR1 LGHNA, CDR2 YSLEER. CDR3 bases: TGCGCCAGCAGCCAAGAAGTGGGACTAGCGGGAGTAACACCTTACGAGCAGTACTTC. Its protein product is CASSQEVGLAGVTPYEQYF.

This clonotype was observed a few times. The V call is TRBV5-1, the J call TRBJ1-1; 8 positions agree with TRBD1. Per the germline V gene, CDR1 is SGHRS and CDR2 is YFSETQ. The CDR3 loop spans 16 amino acids. V dropped 4 bases and J dropped 0; count of bases not matched to a gene: 8. The CDR3 bases are TGCGCCAGCAGCATTACAGGGGGAACCTTGAACACTGAAGCTTTCTTT. Its protein product is CASSITGGTLNTEAFF.

This clonotype occurred a few times. CDR3 sequence (DNA): TGTGCCAGTAGTATAGAGATAGGGTATGGCGAGCAGTACTTC. It translates to CASSIEIGYGEQYF. The chain uses TRBV19 and TRBJ2-7; no firm D call. The germline V gene encodes CDR1 LNHDA and CDR2 SQIVND (reference sequence). This CDR3 has 14 residues. V gave up 0 bases and J gave up 6 bases, with 12 bases separating them.

This clonotype came up a few times. This rearrangement joins TRBV20-1 to TRBJ2-7; D possibly corresponds to TRBD2 (6 bases). This CDR3 has 14 amino acids. Germline V gives CDR1 DFQATT, CDR2 SNEGSKA (reference sequence). The V end was cut by 7 bases, the J end by 6 bases, with 22 bases between. CDR3 loop: CSVDGTGTPSEQYF. The CDR3 bases are TGCAGTGTAGACGGAACCGGGACTCCTAGCGAGCAGTACTTC.

The genes are TRBV14 and TRBJ2-1; 8 bases fit TRBD1. CDR3 length: 15 amino acids. CDR1 is SGHDN and CDR2 is FVKESK in the germline V gene. V was clipped by 0 bases and J by 9 bases; unmatched bases: 7. The CDR3 nucleotides are TGTGCCAGCAGCCAAGATCGGACAGGGTTGGGTGAGCAGTTCTTC. This sequence encodes CASSQDRTGLGEQFF.

In this sample, this clonotype turned up a few times. V and J are TRBV20-1 and TRBJ1-1; 7 positions agree with TRBD1. V dropped 1 base and J dropped 2; count of bases not matched to a gene: 1. The germline V gene has CDR1 DFQATT and CDR2 SNEGSKA (reference sequence). This CDR3 comprises 13 residues. CDR3 nucleotide sequence: TGCAGTGCTAGAGGGGACAGTAACACTGAAGCTTTCTTT. Translation gives CSARGDSNTEAFF.

This clonotype has at least ten counts. This sequence joins TRBV6-2 or TRBV6-3 and TRBJ2-1; 8 bases map to TRBD2. V was clipped by 5 bases and J by 10 bases; unmatched bases: 4. The germline V gene encodes CDR1 MNHEY and CDR2 SVGEGT. The CDR3 has 12 amino acids. DNA of the CDR3: TGTGCCAGCAGTATCAGCGGGAGAGAGCAGTTCTTC. Its protein product is CASSISGREQFF.